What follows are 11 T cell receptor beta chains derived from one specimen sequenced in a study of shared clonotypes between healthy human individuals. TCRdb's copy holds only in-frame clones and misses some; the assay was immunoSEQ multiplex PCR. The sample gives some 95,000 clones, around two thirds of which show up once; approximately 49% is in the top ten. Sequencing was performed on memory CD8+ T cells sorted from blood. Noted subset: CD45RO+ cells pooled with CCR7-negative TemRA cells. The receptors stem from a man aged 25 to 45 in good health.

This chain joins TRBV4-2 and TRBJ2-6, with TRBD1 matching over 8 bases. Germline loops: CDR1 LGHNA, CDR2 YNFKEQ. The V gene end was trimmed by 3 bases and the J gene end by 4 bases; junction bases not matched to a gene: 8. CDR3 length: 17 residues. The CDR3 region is CASSQTGQGTGANVLTF. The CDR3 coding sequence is TGTGCCAGCAGCCAGACCGGACAGGGAACGGGGGCCAACGTCCTGACTTTC.

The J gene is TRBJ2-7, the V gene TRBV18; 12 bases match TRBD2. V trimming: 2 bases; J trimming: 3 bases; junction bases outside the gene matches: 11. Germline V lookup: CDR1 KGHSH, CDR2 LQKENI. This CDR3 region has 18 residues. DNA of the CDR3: TGTGCCAGCTCACCAACTCGGATAACTAGCGGGGGGATCTACGAGCAGTACTTC. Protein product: CASSPTRITSGGIYEQYF.

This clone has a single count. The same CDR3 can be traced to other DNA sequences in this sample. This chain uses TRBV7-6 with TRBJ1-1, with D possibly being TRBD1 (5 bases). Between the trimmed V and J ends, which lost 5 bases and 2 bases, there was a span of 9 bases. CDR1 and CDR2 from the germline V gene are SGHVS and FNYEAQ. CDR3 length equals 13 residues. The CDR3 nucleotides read TGTGCCAGCAGCCTCGGGGCAAACACTGAAGCTTTCTTT. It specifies CASSLGANTEAFF.

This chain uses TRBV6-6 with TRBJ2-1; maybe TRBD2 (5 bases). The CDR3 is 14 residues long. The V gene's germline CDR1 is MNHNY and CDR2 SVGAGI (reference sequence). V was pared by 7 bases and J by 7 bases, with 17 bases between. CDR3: CASTFTRIDNEQFF. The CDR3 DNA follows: TGTGCCAGCACTTTTACTAGGATTGATAATGAGCAGTTCTTC.

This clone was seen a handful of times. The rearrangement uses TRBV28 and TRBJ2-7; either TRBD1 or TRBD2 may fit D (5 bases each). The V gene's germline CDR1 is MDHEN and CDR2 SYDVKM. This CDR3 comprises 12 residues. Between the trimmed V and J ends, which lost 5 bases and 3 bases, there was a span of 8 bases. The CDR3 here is CASSGDVYEQYF. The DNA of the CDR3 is TGTGCCAGCAGTGGGGACGTCTACGAGCAGTACTTC. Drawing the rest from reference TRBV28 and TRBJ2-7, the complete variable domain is DVKVTQSSRYLVKRTGEKVFLECVQDMDHENMFWYRQDPGLGLRLIYFSYDVKMKEKGDIPEGYSVSREKKERFSLILESASTNQTSMYLCASSGDVYEQYFGPGTRLTVT.

DNA for the CDR3: TGTGCCAGCAGCTTATCCGGGCTAGGTGAGCAGTTCTTC. Protein sequence: CASSLSGLGEQFF. The chain recombines TRBV7-9 with TRBJ2-1; D unresolved. Between the trimmed V and J ends, which lost 2 bases and 9 bases, there was a span of 11 bases. CDR3 length: 13 amino acids. In germline, CDR1 is SEHNR, CDR2 FQNEAQ (reference sequence).

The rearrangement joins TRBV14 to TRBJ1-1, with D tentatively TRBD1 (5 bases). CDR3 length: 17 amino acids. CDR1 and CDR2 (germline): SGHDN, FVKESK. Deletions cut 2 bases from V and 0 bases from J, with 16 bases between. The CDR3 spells CASSQTGRNHMNTEAFF. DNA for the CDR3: TGTGCCAGCAGCCAAACGGGACGGAACCACATGAACACTGAAGCTTTCTTT.

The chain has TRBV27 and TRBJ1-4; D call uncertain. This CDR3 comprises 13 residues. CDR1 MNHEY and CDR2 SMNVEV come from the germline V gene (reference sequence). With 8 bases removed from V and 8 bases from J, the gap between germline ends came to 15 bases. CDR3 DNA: TGTGCCAGCTCCCAGTTTCGAGGAGAAAAACTGTTTTTT. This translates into CASSQFRGEKLFF.

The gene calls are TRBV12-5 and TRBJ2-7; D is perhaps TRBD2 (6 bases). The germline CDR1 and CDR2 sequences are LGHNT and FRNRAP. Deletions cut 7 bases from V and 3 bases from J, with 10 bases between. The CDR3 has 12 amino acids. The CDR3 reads CASAGEGYEQYF. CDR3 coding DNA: TGTGCTAGTGCGGGGGAAGGCTACGAGCAGTACTTC. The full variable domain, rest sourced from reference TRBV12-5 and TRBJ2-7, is DARVTQTPRHKVTEMGQEVTMRCQPILGHNTVFWYRQTMMQGLELLAYFRNRAPLDDSGMPKDRFSAEMPDATLATLKIQPSEPRDSAVYFCASAGEGYEQYFGPGTRLTVT.

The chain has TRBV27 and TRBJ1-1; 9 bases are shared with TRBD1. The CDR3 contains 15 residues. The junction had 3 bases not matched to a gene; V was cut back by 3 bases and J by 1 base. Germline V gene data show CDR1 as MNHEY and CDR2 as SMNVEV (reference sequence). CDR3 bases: TGTGCCAGCAGTTTCGTGGACAGGGGGAACACTGAAGCTTTCTTT. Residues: CASSFVDRGNTEAFF.

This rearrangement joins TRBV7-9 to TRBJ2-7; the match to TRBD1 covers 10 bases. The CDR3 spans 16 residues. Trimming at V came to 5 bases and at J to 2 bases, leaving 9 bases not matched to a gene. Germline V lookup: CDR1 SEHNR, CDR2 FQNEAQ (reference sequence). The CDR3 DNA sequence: TGTGCCAGCAGCCATCAGCCGGGACAGGGGACCTACGAGCAGTACTTC. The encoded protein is CASSHQPGQGTYEQYF.